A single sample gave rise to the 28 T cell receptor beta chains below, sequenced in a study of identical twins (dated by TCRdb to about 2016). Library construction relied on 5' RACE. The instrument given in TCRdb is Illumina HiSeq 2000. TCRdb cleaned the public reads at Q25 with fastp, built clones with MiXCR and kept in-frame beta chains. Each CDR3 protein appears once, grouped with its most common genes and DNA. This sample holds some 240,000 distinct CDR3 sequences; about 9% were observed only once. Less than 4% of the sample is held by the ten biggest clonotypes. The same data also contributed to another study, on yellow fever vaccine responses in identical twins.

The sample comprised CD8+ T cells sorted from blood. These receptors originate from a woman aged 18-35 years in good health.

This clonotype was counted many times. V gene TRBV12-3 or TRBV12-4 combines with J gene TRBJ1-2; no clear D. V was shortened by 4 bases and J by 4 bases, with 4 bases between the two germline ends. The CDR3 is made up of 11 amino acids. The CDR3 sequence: CASSSGYGYTF. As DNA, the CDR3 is TGTGCCAGCAGTTCTGGCTATGGCTACACCTTC.

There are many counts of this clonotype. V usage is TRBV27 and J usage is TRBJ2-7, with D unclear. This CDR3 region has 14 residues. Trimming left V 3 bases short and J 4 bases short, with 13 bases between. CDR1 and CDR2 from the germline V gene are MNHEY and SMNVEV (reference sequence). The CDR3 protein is CASSLGLGPYEQYF. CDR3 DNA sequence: TGTGCCAGCAGTTTGGGTTTGGGTCCTTACGAGCAGTACTTC.

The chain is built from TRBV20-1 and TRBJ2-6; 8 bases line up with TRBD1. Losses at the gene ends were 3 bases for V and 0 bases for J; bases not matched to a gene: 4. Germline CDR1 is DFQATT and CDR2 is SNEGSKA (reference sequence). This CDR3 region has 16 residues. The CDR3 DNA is TGCAGTGCTAGGGCCCAGGGGGCCTCTGGGGCCAACGTCCTGACTTTC. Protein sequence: CSARAQGASGANVLTF.

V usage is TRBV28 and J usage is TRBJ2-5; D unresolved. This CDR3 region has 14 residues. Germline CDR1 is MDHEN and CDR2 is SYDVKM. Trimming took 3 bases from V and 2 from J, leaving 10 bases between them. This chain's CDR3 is CASSFWRQQETQYF. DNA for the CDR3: TGTGCCAGCAGTTTCTGGCGCCAGCAAGAGACCCAGTACTTC.

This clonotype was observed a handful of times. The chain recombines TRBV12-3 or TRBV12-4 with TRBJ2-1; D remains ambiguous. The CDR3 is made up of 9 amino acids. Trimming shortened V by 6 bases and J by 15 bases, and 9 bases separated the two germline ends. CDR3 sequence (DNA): TGTGCCAGCAGCCCGCCCCCGTTCTTC. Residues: CASSPPPFF.

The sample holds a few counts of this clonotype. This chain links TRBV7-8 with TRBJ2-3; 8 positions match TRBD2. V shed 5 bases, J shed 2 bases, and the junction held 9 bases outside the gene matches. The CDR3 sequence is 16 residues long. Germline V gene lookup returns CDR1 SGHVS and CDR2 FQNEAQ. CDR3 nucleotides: TGTGCCAGCAGCAGACCGCGGGGGGTCGTCACAGATACGCAGTATTTT. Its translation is CASSRPRGVVTDTQYF.

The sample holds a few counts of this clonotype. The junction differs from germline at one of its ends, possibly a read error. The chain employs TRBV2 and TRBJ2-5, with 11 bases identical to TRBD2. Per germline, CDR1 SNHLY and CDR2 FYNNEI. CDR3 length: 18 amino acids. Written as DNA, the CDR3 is TGTGCCTGCAGTCCCCGGACTAGCGGGCCCCCGCGGCAAGAGACCCAGTACTTC. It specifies CACSPRTSGPPRQETQYF.

The CDR3 reads CASSSRPYLPWTSGGQETQYF. The CDR3 DNA reads TGTGCCAGCAGTTCACGCCCATATCTACCCTGGACTAGCGGGGGGCAAGAGACCCAGTACTTC. The chain employs TRBV28 and TRBJ2-5, with 14 bases that match TRBD2. The length of the CDR3 is 21 residues. Germline CDR1 is MDHEN and CDR2 is SYDVKM. V lost 4 bases to trimming and J lost 2 bases; unmatched junction nucleotides: 18.

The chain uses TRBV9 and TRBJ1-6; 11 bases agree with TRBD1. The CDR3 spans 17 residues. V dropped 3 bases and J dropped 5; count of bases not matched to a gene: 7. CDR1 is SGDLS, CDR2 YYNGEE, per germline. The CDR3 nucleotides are TGTGCCAGCAGCGCAGCCGGGACAGGGGGTGATAATTCACCCCTCCACTTT. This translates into CASSAAGTGGDNSPLHF.

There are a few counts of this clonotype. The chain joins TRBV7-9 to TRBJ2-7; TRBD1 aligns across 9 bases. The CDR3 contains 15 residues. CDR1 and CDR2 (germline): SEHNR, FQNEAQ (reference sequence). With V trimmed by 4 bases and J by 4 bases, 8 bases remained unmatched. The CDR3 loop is CASSSPGQGPYEQYF. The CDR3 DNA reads TGTGCCAGCAGCTCACCGGGACAGGGTCCTTACGAGCAGTACTTC.

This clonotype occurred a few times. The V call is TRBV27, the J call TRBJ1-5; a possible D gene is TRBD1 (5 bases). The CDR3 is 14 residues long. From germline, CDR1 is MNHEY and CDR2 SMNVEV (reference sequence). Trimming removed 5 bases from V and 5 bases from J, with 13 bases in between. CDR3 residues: CASSPPGIYQPQHF. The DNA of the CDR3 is TGTGCCAGCAGTCCCCCAGGGATCTATCAGCCCCAGCATTTT.

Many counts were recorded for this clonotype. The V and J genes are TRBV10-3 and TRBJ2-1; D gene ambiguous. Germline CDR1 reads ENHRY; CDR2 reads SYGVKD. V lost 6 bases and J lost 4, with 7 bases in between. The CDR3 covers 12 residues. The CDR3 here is CAIRDTYNEQFF. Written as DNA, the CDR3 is TGTGCCATCAGAGACACATACAATGAGCAGTTCTTC.

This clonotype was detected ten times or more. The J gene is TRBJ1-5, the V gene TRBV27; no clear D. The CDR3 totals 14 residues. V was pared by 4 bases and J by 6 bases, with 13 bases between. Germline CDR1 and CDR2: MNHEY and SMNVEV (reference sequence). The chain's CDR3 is CASSWQAAGQPQHF. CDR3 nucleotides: TGTGCCAGCAGTTGGCAGGCGGCGGGTCAGCCCCAGCATTTT.

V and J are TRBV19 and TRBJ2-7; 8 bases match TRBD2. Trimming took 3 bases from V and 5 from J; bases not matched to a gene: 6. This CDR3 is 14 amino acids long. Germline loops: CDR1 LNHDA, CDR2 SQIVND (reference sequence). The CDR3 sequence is CASSITAGENEQYF. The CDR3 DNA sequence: TGTGCCAGTAGTATTACAGCGGGAGAGAACGAGCAGTACTTC.

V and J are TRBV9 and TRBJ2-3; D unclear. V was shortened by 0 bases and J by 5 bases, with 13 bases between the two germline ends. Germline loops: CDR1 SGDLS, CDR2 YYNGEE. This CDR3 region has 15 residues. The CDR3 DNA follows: TGTGCCAGCAGCGTAGGTGGAAGGATAGTAGATACGCAGTATTTT. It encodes CASSVGGRIVDTQYF.

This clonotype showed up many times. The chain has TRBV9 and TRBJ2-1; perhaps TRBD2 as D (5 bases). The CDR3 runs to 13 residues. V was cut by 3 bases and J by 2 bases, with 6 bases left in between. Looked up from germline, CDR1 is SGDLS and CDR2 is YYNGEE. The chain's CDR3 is CASSEGAYNEQFF. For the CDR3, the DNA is TGTGCCAGCAGCGAGGGAGCCTACAATGAGCAGTTCTTC.

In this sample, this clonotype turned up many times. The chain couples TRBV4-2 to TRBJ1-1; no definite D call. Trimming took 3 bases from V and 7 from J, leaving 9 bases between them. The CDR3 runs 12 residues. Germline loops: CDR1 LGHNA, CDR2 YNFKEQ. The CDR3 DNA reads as TGTGCCAGCAGCCAGGACGGTATTGAAGCTTTCTTT. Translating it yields CASSQDGIEAFF.

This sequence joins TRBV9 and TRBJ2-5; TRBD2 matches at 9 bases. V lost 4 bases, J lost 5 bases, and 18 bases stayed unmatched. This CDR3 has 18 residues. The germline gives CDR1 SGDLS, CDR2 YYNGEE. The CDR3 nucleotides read TGTGCCAGCAGCCAGCGGGGGAATGGCGGGAGGGCCGTGGAGACCCAGTACTTC. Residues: CASSQRGNGGRAVETQYF.

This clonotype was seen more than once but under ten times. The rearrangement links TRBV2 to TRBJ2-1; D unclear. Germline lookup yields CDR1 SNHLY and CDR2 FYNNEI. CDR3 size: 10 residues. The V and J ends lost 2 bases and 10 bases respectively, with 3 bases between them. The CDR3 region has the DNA TGTGCCAGCAGTGAACACGAGCAGTTCTTC. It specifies CASSEHEQFF.

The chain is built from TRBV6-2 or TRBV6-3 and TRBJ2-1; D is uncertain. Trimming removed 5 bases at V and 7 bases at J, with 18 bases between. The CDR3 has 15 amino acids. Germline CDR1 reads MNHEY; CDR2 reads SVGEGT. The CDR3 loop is CASSHPFEYRNEQFF. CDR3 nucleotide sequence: TGTGCCAGCAGTCACCCGTTTGAGTACCGTAATGAGCAGTTCTTC.

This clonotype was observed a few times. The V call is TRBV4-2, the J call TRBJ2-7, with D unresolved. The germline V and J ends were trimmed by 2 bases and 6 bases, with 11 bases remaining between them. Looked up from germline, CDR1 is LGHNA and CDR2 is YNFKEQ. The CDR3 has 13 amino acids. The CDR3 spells CASSQTDGAEQYF. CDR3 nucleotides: TGTGCCAGCAGCCAAACGGACGGAGCCGAGCAGTACTTC.

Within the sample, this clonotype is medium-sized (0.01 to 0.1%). The CDR3: CASSSGTGTDTQYF. The DNA of the CDR3 is TGTGCCAGCAGCTCCGGGACAGGCACAGATACGCAGTATTTT. The V gene is TRBV5-5, the J gene TRBJ2-3, with 7 bases lining up with TRBD1. CDR1 and CDR2 (germline): SGHKS, YYEKEE (reference sequence). CDR3 length equals 14 residues. V lost 3 bases and J lost 1; bases outside the gene matches: 2.

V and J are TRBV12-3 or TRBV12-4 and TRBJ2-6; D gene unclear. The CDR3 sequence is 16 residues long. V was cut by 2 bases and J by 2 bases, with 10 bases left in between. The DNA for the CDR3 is TGTGCCAGCAGTTTACGCCGGTCAACTGGGGCCAACGTCCTGACTTTC. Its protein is CASSLRRSTGANVLTF.

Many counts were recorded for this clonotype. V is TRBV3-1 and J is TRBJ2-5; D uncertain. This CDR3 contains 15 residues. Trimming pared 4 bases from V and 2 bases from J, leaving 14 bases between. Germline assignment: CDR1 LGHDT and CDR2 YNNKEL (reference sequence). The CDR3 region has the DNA TGTGCCAGCAGCCGTATACCGGGCCAGCAAGAGACCCAGTACTTC. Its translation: CASSRIPGQQETQYF.

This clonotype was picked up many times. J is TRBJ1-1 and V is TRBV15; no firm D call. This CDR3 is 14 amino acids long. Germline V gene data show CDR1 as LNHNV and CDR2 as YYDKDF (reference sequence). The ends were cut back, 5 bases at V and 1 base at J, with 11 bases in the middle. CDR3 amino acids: CATSSNRGNTEAFF. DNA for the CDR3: TGTGCCACCAGCTCGAATCGTGGGAACACTGAAGCTTTCTTT.

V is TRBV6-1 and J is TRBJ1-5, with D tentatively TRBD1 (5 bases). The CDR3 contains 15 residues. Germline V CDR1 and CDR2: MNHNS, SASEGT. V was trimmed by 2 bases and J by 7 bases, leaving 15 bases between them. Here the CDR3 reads CASSESVGGTQPQHF. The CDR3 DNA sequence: TGTGCCAGCAGTGAATCTGTTGGAGGGACCCAGCCCCAGCATTTT.

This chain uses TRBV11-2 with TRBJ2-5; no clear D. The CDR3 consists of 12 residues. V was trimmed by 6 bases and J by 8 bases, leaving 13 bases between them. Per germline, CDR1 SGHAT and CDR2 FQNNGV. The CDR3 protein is CASSYPPGTQYF. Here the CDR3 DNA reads TGTGCCAGCAGTTACCCTCCCGGCACCCAGTACTTC.

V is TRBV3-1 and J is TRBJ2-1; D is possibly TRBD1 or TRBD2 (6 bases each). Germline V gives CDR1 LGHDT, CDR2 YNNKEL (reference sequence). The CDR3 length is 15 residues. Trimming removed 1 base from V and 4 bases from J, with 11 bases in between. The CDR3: CASSQAGAGYNEQFF. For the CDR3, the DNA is TGTGCCAGCAGCCAAGCGGGGGCGGGATACAATGAGCAGTTCTTC.